The 12 T cell receptor beta chains below all came from one sample that was sequenced in a study of beta chain features in type 1 diabetes. Expressed TCRB transcripts were sequenced, since all the RNA that had been isolated was reverse transcribed. The method was immunoSEQ multiplex PCR; TCRdb's version includes in-frame clones alone and lacks a portion of them. Seen here are about 620,000 clones, about 16% observed once, and the top ten hold approximately 0.093%. Sequencing used naive CD4+ T cells from blood. These receptors all come from a man between 18 and 35 years old in good health.

This clone was counted only a few times. The DNA of the CDR3 is TGTGCCAGCAGTTACTCTCCCACCCTCGGTCACAATGAGCAGTTCTTC. Its translation: CASSYSPTLGHNEQFF. The genes are TRBV6-5 and TRBJ2-1; D uncertain. This CDR3 is 16 amino acids long. CDR1 and CDR2 from the germline V gene are MNHEY and SVGAGI. V was clipped by 0 bases and J by 5 bases, with 14 bases between them.

The V gene is TRBV7-3, the J gene TRBJ2-5; 9 nucleotides align to TRBD2. The J call is doubtful: the DNA matches TRBJ2-7 better. Per the germline V gene, CDR1 is SGHTA and CDR2 is FQGTGA. The CDR3 is 15 amino acids. CDR3 coding DNA: TGTGCCAGCAGCTCTAGCGGGGCGACTCCCTACGAGCAGTACTTC. Translating it yields CASSSSGATPYEQYF.

A few counts support this clone. The rearrangement joins TRBV5-1 to TRBJ2-1; D unresolved. Germline CDR1 and CDR2: SGHRS and YFSETQ. CDR3 length: 11 amino acids. V was trimmed by 4 bases and J by 8 bases, leaving 7 bases between them. The CDR3 bases are TGCGCCAGCAGCCAAAGTGATGAGCAGTTCTTC. Protein product: CASSQSDEQFF.

This clone has more than one count but fewer than ten. The chain employs TRBV5-6 and TRBJ2-7; D is uncertain. Germline-derived CDR1 and CDR2 are SGHDT and YYEEEE. V gave up 4 bases and J gave up 0 bases, with 11 bases separating them. CDR3 length: 14 residues. CDR3 residues: CASSATPSSYEQYF. In DNA form, the CDR3 reads TGTGCCAGCAGCGCGACACCTTCCTCCTACGAGCAGTACTTC.

V and J are TRBV7-2 and TRBJ1-5; 12 nucleotides align to TRBD1. With 6 bases clipped from V and 7 bases from J, the junction kept 1 base outside the gene matches. The CDR3 sequence is 13 residues long. The V gene's germline CDR1 is SGHTA and CDR2 FQGNSA. In DNA, the CDR3 is TGTGCCAGCAGGGGGACAGGGGGCCAGCCCCAGCATTTT. Residues: CASRGTGGQPQHF.

V gene TRBV7-2 combines with J gene TRBJ2-5; no definite D call. The CDR3 loop spans 17 amino acids. Germline loops: CDR1 SGHTA, CDR2 FQGNSA. The V gene lost 4 bases and the J gene lost 5 bases, with 23 bases spanning the gap. The DNA of the CDR3 is TGTGCCAGCAGCTCGCCTGGTAGCCCAGAAGTCCTCGAGACCCAGTACTTC. Translation gives CASSSPGSPEVLETQYF.

J is TRBJ1-1 and V is TRBV28; D remains unclear. With 7 bases removed from V and 5 bases from J, the gap between germline ends came to 11 bases. Germline V gives CDR1 MDHEN, CDR2 SYDVKM. There are 12 residues in the CDR3. CDR3 DNA: TGTGCCAGCATGGGGTCGCGGACTGAAGCTTTCTTT. It specifies CASMGSRTEAFF.

In this sample, this clone turned up a few times. V gene TRBV7-7 combines with J gene TRBJ2-1; possibly TRBD1 for D (7 bases). CDR3 size: 15 residues. Trimming shortened V by 2 bases and J by 7 bases, and 15 bases separated the two germline ends. The germline CDR1 and CDR2 sequences are SSHAT and FNYEAQ (reference sequence). Here the CDR3 DNA reads TGTGCCAGCAGCTTATCCAGGGGGGCGGCGAATGAGCAGTTCTTC. The encoded protein is CASSLSRGAANEQFF.

The chain recombines TRBV7-9 with TRBJ1-5, with TRBD1 matching 7 bases. Germline trimming cut 7 bases from V and 7 bases from J; bases unmatched to any gene: 7. The CDR3 is 13 amino acids. Germline V gene sequence: CDR1 SEHNR, CDR2 FQNEAQ (reference sequence). CDR3 amino acids: CASTMTGRQPQHF. The CDR3, as DNA: TGTGCCAGCACCATGACAGGGAGGCAGCCCCAGCATTTT.

This clone was seen only a few times. The J gene is TRBJ2-7, the V gene TRBV7-2; 10 bases are shared with TRBD1. Per the germline V gene, CDR1 is SGHTA and CDR2 is FQGNSA. V lost 2 bases and J lost 2; bases outside the gene matches: 9. The CDR3 covers 17 residues. CDR3 nucleotides: TGTGCCAGCAGCTTAAGACGATCGGGACAGGGGCCCTACGAGCAGTACTTC. It yields the protein CASSLRRSGQGPYEQYF. The whole variable domain, remainder taken from reference TRBV7-2 and TRBJ2-7, is GAGVSQSPSNKVTEKGKDVELRCDPISGHTALYWYRQSLGQGLEFLIYFQGNSAPDKSGLPSDRFSAERTGGSVSTLTIQRTQQEDSAVYLCASSLRRSGQGPYEQYFGPGTRLTVT.

The CDR3 loop is CASSFGRVIMDTQYF. The DNA of the CDR3 is TGTGCCAGCAGCTTCGGACGGGTTATCATGGATACGCAGTATTTT. The V gene is TRBV7-2, the J gene TRBJ2-3; D not resolved. Germline lookup yields CDR1 SGHTA and CDR2 FQGNSA. This CDR3 has 15 residues. Trimming pared 3 bases from V and 6 bases from J, leaving 16 bases between.

This clone was observed a handful of times. The chain couples TRBV18 to TRBJ2-6; 7 positions match TRBD2. This CDR3 has 16 amino acids. J gave up 6 bases and V 0 bases, and 5 bases lay outside the gene matches. Per germline, CDR1 KGHSH and CDR2 LQKENI. CDR3 coding DNA: TGTGCCAGCTCACCACCCAAGCGGGAACAGGCCAACGTCCTGACTTTC. Amino acids: CASSPPKREQANVLTF.